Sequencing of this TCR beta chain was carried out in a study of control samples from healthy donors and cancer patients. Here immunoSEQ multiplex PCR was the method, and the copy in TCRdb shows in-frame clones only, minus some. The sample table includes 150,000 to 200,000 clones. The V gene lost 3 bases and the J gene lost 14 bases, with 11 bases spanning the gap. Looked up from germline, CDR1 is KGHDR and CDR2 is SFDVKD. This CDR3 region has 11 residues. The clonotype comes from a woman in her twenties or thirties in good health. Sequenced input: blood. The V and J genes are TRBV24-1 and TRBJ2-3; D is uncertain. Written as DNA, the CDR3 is TGTGCCACCAGTGATGGCCCGGCTCGGTATTTT. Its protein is CATSDGPARYF.